This T cell receptor (beta chain) was recorded in a study of shared clonotypes between healthy human individuals. An assay was performed, and its level was deep. Profiling relied on immunoSEQ multiplex PCR, and the TCRdb table lists in-frame clones only, not all of them. The sample lists 600,000 or so clones, 85% to 95% seen once, with approximately 0.11% in the top ten. It was CD45RO-negative cells, positively selected for CCR7, that made up naive CD8 cells, with terminally differentiated effector memory CD45RA+ cells excluded. The receptor was derived from a young woman in good health. The sequenced material came from naive CD8+ T cells sorted from blood.

CDR3 amino acids: CASSSVGTDYEQYF. The CDR3 bases are TGTGCCAGCAGCTCCGTAGGGACAGACTACGAGCAGTACTTC. V and J are TRBV7-9 and TRBJ2-7, with 7 bases that match TRBD1. V was pared by 4 bases and J by 3 bases, with 6 bases of the junction left unmatched. From germline, CDR1 is SEHNR and CDR2 FQNEAQ (reference sequence). The CDR3 contains 14 residues.